These T cell receptor beta chains were read from a single sample in a study of cytomegalovirus exposure and HLA in healthy donors. Sequencing was performed with immunoSEQ multiplex PCR; in TCRdb, only in-frame clones are kept and a portion is missing. The sample lists approximately 110,000 clones, roughly three quarters occurring once. The sequenced sample consisted of PBMCs. Receptors were obtained from a woman aged 25 to 39 in good health and CMV-seronegative. CDR3s include the opening cysteine and the closing phenylalanine or tryptophan. A D gene is named only where the DNA matches it firmly. Clone size is stated in some rows and not others, as once, few, many or a class when expanded.

CDR3 protein	CDR3 DNA	V gene	D gene	clone size	J gene
CASSAIRQGGEQFF	TGCGCCAGCAGTGCGATAAGACAGGGCGGGGAGCAGTTCTTC	TRBV10-1	TRBD1	.	TRBJ2-1
CASSIAGTHFVTQYF	TGTGCCAGTAGTATCGCCGGGACTCATTTTGTTACGCAGTATTTT	TRBV19	.	.	TRBJ2-3
CASSTRTGAHEQYF	TGTGCCAGCAGTACCAGGACAGGAGCCCACGAGCAGTACTTC	TRBV27	TRBD1	.	TRBJ2-7
CASSQQGARTGELFF	TGTGCCAGCAGCCAACAGGGGGCGCGCACCGGGGAGCTGTTTTTT	TRBV11-3	TRBD1	.	TRBJ2-2
CASSRLPHPISYNEQFF	TGCGCCAGCAGCCGGTTACCACATCCGATCTCCTACAATGAGCAGTTCTTC	TRBV4-1	.	.	TRBJ2-1
CASSGQTYEQYF	TGTGCCAGCAGTGGACAGACCTACGAGCAGTACTTC	TRBV6-5	.	.	TRBJ2-7
CASSPGLAGRGDTQYF	TGCGCCAGCAGCCCGGGACTAGCGGGGCGGGGAGATACGCAGTATTTT	TRBV5-1	TRBD2	once	TRBJ2-3
CASRLGQGDQPQHF	TGTGCCAGCAGACTCGGACAGGGAGATCAGCCCCAGCATTTT	TRBV6-1	TRBD1	once	TRBJ1-5
CASSLTASYEQYF	TGTGCCAGCAGCCTGACAGCCTCCTACGAGCAGTACTTC	TRBV28	.	.	TRBJ2-7
CASSLSGSSYEQYF	TGTGCCAGCAGCTTGAGCGGTTCCTCCTACGAGCAGTACTTC	TRBV5-6	.	.	TRBJ2-7
CASSSGTLGYGYTF	TGTGCCAGCAGCTCCGGGACTTTAGGTTATGGCTACACCTTC	TRBV13	.	.	TRBJ1-2
CASSIGTSGLVAYDEQFF	TGCGCCAGCAGCATCGGGACTAGCGGGCTTGTAGCGTACGATGAGCAGTTCTTC	TRBV5-1	TRBD2	.	TRBJ2-1
CASSPRTSGGGTGELFF	TGCGCCAGCAGCCCCCGGACTAGCGGGGGAGGTACCGGGGAGCTGTTTTTT	TRBV4-1	TRBD2	.	TRBJ2-2
CASSFSRGNTEAFF	TGCGCCAGCAGCTTCTCCAGGGGGAACACTGAAGCTTTCTTT	TRBV5-1	.	.	TRBJ1-1
CATSRGVSYEQYF	TGTGCCACCAGCAGAGGCGTTTCCTACGAGCAGTACTTC	TRBV15	.	.	TRBJ2-7
CASSHPTERGAAGELFF	TGCGCCAGCAGCCACCCGACAGAAAGGGGCGCTGCCGGGGAGCTGTTTTTT	TRBV4-3	.	.	TRBJ2-2
CASSLGLAGAWGDTQYF	TGCGCCAGCAGCTTGGGACTAGCGGGCGCATGGGGAGATACGCAGTATTTT	TRBV5-1	TRBD2	.	TRBJ2-3
CASSGQLQETQYF	TGTGCCAGCAGCGGACAGCTCCAAGAGACCCAGTACTTC	TRBV11-3	.	.	TRBJ2-5
CASSLSGSDTGELFF	TGCGCCAGCAGCCTGAGCGGGAGTGACACCGGGGAGCTGTTTTTT	TRBV5-1	TRBD2	.	TRBJ2-2
CASSDRANTEAFF	TGTGCCAGCTCGGACAGGGCAAACACTGAAGCTTTCTTT	TRBV7-2	TRBD1	.	TRBJ1-1
CSSSLSGTILGEQYF	TGTTCCAGCAGCTTATCAGGGACTATATTGGGAGAGCAGTACTTC	TRBV7-9	TRBD2	.	TRBJ2-7
CASSQGAPDRVNQPQHF	TGCGCCAGCAGCCAAGGGGCCCCGGACAGGGTAAATCAGCCCCAGCATTTT	TRBV4-1	TRBD1	few	TRBJ1-5
CASSDLSDTQYF	TGTGCCAGCAGTGACCTCTCAGATACGCAGTATTTT	TRBV6-1	.	.	TRBJ2-3
CASTVGLAAYNEQFF	TGTGCCAGCACCGTTGGACTAGCCGCATACAATGAGCAGTTCTTC	TRBV5-4	TRBD2	.	TRBJ2-1
CSSSLEPPEQFF	TGTTCCAGCAGCTTAGAGCCGCCTGAGCAGTTCTTC	TRBV7-9	.	.	TRBJ2-1
CASSFTGTSGTVQYF	TGTGCCAGCAGTTTTACAGGGACTAGCGGGACTGTGCAGTACTTC	TRBV6-5	TRBD2	.	TRBJ2-7
CASSSRDRGTDTQYF	TGTGCCAGCAGTTCCCGGGACAGGGGGACAGATACGCAGTATTTT	TRBV6-1	TRBD1	.	TRBJ2-3
CASSLEQGRDTQYF	TGCGCCAGCAGCTTGGAGCAGGGAAGAGATACGCAGTATTTT	TRBV5-1	.	.	TRBJ2-3
CASSSRPGQGYGETQYF	TGTGCCAGCAGTTCTCGCCCGGGACAGGGTTACGGGGAGACCCAGTACTTC	TRBV11-2	TRBD1	.	TRBJ2-5
CASSVEGVGSPTNEKLFF	TGTGCCAGCAGCGTAGAAGGGGTTGGGTCCCCAACTAATGAAAAACTGTTTTTT	TRBV9	.	.	TRBJ1-4
CATEPGNPLGAEAFF	TGTGCCACCGAACCGGGAAACCCGTTAGGAGCTGAAGCTTTCTTT	TRBV2	.	.	TRBJ1-1